The rows below give T cell receptor beta chains drawn from one sample of a study of neurological immune-mediated disorders. TCRdb analysed the 5' RACE reads with MiXCR anew, one entry per CDR3 protein. This repertoire shows about 53,000 distinct CDR3 sequences, roughly 3.2% found once; its top ten account for about 3.1%. Sequencing used PBMCs. These receptors came from a woman between 25 and 40 years old with multiple sclerosis. CDR3s include the opening cysteine and the closing phenylalanine or tryptophan. D genes are given only for firm matches. Part of the rows lack a size; the others show once, few, many or a class for expanded clones.

>TRBV11-2|many|TRBJ2-1|-
CASSLGGGVYNEQFF
TGTGCCAGCAGCTTGGGGGGGGGCGTCTACAATGAGCAGTTCTTC
>TRBV7-3|many|TRBJ1-1|TRBD1
CASSLRAGGTEAFF
TGTGCCAGCAGCTTAAGGGCAGGGGGTACTGAAGCTTTCTTT
>TRBV12-3/TRBV12-4|many|TRBJ1-1|TRBD1
CASRNRGLNTEAFF
TGTGCCAGCAGAAATAGGGGGCTAAATACTGAAGCTTTCTTT
>TRBV5-1|many|TRBJ2-3|TRBD1
CASSPGQPTDTQYF
TGCGCCAGCAGCCCGGGACAGCCCACAGATACGCAGTATTTT
>TRBV25-1|many|TRBJ1-6|-
CASTPSGFNSPLHF
TGTGCCAGCACCCCCTCCGGGTTCAATTCACCCCTCCACTTT
>TRBV7-2|many|TRBJ2-4|-
CASSLGILAKNIQYF
TGTGCCAGCAGTTTAGGGATACTAGCCAAAAACATTCAGTACTTC
>TRBV20-1|many|TRBJ2-7|-
CSAVAGTNEQYF
TGCAGTGCGGTCGCGGGGACCAACGAGCAGTACTTC
>TRBV28|-|TRBJ2-3|-
CASSYSVAPDTQYF
TGTGCCAGCAGTTACTCGGTCGCGCCAGATACGCAGTATTTT
>TRBV7-3|many|TRBJ2-1|-
CASSHKVGGRNEQFF
TGTGCCAGCAGCCATAAGGTGGGTGGACGCAATGAGCAGTTCTTC
>TRBV11-2|many|TRBJ2-3|-
CASSLVRASGTDTQYF
TGTGCCAGCAGCTTAGTTCGCGCTAGCGGCACAGATACGCAGTATTTT
>TRBV20-1|many|TRBJ2-2|-
CSAFGLTEGGELFF
TGCAGTGCTTTCGGGCTCACCGAGGGCGGGGAGCTGTTTTTT
>TRBV28|many|TRBJ2-7|TRBD2
CASSLVPSGVYEQYF
TGTGCCAGCAGTTTAGTGCCTAGCGGGGTCTACGAGCAGTACTTC
>TRBV5-1|many|TRBJ2-7|-
CASRPAGAYEQYF
TGCGCCAGCAGGCCGGCAGGGGCCTACGAGCAGTACTTC
>TRBV11-2|many|TRBJ2-7|-
CASSLMSWEYEQYF
TGTGCCAGCAGCTTAATGTCTTGGGAATACGAGCAGTACTTC
>TRBV5-1|few|TRBJ2-5|TRBD2
CASSPLAGGHRETQYF
TGCGCCAGCAGCCCCTTAGCGGGGGGGCATCGGGAGACCCAGTACTTC
>TRBV20-1|-|TRBJ1-2|-
CSARDIRPAGDGYTF
TGCAGTGCTAGAGATATCCGGCCTGCTGGAGATGGCTACACCTTC
>TRBV7-6|many|TRBJ2-7|TRBD2
CASSLGAGGGEQYF
TGTGCCAGCAGCTTAGGAGCGGGAGGTGGGGAGCAGTACTTC
>TRBV7-6|many|TRBJ2-3|-
CASSLVSGRSTDTQYF
TGTGCCAGCAGCTTAGTGAGTGGTAGGAGCACAGATACGCAGTATTTT
>TRBV14|many|TRBJ2-7|TRBD2
CASSLLAGASYEQYF
TGTGCCAGCAGCCTACTAGCGGGAGCTTCCTACGAGCAGTACTTC
>TRBV11-2|many|TRBJ2-2|-
CASSLGPGGGELFF
TGTGCCAGCAGCTTAGGACCTGGCGGCGGGGAGCTGTTTTTT
>TRBV2|many|TRBJ1-5|TRBD1
CASRGTGMHQPQHF
TGTGCCAGCAGAGGGACAGGGATGCATCAGCCCCAGCATTTT